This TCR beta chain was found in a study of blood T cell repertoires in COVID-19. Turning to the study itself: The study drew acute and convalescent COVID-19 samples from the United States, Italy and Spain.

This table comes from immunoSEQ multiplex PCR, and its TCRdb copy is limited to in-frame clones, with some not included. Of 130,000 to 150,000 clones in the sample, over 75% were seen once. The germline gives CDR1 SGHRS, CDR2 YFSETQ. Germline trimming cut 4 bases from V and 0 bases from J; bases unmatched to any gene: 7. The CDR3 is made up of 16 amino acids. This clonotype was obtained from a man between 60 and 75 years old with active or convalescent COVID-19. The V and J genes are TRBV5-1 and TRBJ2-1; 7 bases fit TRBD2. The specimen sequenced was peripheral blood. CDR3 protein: CASSPPASGSYNEQFF. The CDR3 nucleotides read TGCGCCAGCAGCCCGCCAGCTAGCGGCTCCTACAATGAGCAGTTCTTC.